What follows are 7 T cell receptor beta chains derived from one specimen sequenced in a study of cytomegalovirus exposure and HLA in healthy donors. A multiplex PCR was run with 60 Vbeta primers and 13 Jbeta primers. The data were produced by immunoSEQ multiplex PCR, yet TCRdb's version contains in-frame clones alone and is incomplete. Here the sample spans approximately 110,000 clones, under 85% being singletons. Sequencing was carried out using PBMCs. The receptors were gathered from a human donor in good health.

This clone was detected once. The rearrangement joins TRBV7-9 to TRBJ2-5; a possible D gene is TRBD1 (5 bases). V lost 3 bases to trimming and J lost 2 bases, with 10 bases between them. Germline CDR1 SEHNR, CDR2 FQNEAQ (reference sequence). The CDR3 consists of 14 residues. The CDR3 spells CASSFTRAQETQYF. CDR3 nucleotides: TGTGCCAGCAGCTTTACCAGGGCTCAAGAGACCCAGTACTTC.

This chain connects TRBV20-1 to TRBJ2-7; D is ambiguous. The CDR3 has 10 amino acids. CDR1 is DFQATT, CDR2 SNEGSKA, per germline (reference sequence). V was pared by 5 bases and J by 4 bases, with 6 bases between. CDR3 loop: CSAVLYEQYF. The CDR3 DNA sequence: TGCAGTGCTGTATTGTACGAGCAGTACTTC.

V is TRBV5-1 and J is TRBJ2-7; possibly TRBD2 for D (6 bases). This CDR3 has 14 amino acids. CDR1 is SGHRS and CDR2 is YFSETQ in the germline V gene. The V end was cut by 1 base, the J end by 2 bases, with 10 bases between. Written as DNA, the CDR3 is TGCGCCAGCAGCTTGACTAGCCCTACCTACGAGCAGTACTTC. Protein product: CASSLTSPTYEQYF.

The J gene is TRBJ2-3, the V gene TRBV27, with TRBD1 matching 7 bases. After removal of 1 base from V and 0 bases from J, the junction contained 16 bases not matched to a gene. The germline V gene encodes CDR1 MNHEY and CDR2 SMNVEV (reference sequence). This CDR3 has 20 residues. The CDR3 bases are TGTGCCAGCAGTTTATGGCCCCCAGGGGGACCCCAATCTAGCACAGATACGCAGTATTTT. Translating gives CASSLWPPGGPQSSTDTQYF.

This chain links TRBV28 with TRBJ1-5, with 7 bases identical to TRBD1. Germline CDR1 is MDHEN and CDR2 is SYDVKM. CDR3 size: 13 residues. Unmatched junction bases numbered 7, after V lost 5 bases and J lost 9 bases. The CDR3, as DNA: TGTGCCAGCAGTCGAGACAGGGTAACGCCCCAGCATTTT. Amino acids: CASSRDRVTPQHF.

This clone was recorded once. The V call is TRBV28, the J call TRBJ1-4; possible D gene TRBD1, 5 bases. This CDR3 has 14 residues. The germline CDR1 and CDR2 sequences are MDHEN and SYDVKM. V was clipped by 6 bases and J by 8 bases, with 16 bases between them. CDR3 DNA sequence: TGTGCCAGCAGATCCGGGGGGATAGGGGAAAAACTGTTTTTT. Protein sequence: CASRSGGIGEKLFF.

The chain is built from TRBV4-2 and TRBJ1-4; maybe TRBD1 (5 bases). The germline V and J ends were trimmed by 0 bases and 5 bases, with 13 bases remaining between them. This CDR3 spans 16 amino acids. The germline gives CDR1 LGHNA, CDR2 YNFKEQ. In DNA, the CDR3 is TGTGCCAGCAGCCAAGATTGGGGCGTTGTAAATGAAAAACTGTTTTTT. This encodes CASSQDWGVVNEKLFF.